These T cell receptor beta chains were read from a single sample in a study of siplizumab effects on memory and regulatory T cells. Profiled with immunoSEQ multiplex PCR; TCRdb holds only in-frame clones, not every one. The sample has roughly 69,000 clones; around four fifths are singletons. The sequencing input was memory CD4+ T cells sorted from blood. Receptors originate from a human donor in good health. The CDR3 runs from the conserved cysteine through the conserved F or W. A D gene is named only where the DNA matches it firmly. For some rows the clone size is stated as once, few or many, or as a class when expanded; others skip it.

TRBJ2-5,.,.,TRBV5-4,TGTGCCAGCAGCCTAACAGGGAAAGAGACCCAGTACTTC,CASSLTGKETQYF
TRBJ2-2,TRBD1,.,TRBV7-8,TGTGCCAGCAGCCCACAGGGGGCGCTTGGCACCGGGGAGCTGTTTTTT,CASSPQGALGTGELFF
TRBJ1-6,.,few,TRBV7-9,TGTGCCAGCAGCCGCCGGGACGGAGATTCACCCCTCCACTTT,CASSRRDGDSPLHF
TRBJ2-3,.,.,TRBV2,TGTGCCAGCAGTGCCGACCATGGGGGTACGCAGTATTTT,CASSADHGGTQYF
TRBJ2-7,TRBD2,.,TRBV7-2,TGTGCCAGCACGGGACTAGCGGGAGCTGAGCAGTACTTC,CASTGLAGAEQYF
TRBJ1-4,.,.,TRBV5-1,TGCGCCAGCAGGCCCCAGGGAGGTTCAACTAATGAAAAACTGTTTTTT,CASRPQGGSTNEKLFF
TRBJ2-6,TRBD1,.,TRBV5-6,TGTGCCAGCAGCTACTTTGACAGGGAGGCCAACGTCCTGACTTTC,CASSYFDREANVLTF
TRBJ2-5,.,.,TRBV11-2,TGTGCCAGCAGCCCTAACCAAGAGACCCAGTACTTC,CASSPNQETQYF
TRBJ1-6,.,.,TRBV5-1,TGCGCCAGCAGCTTGGACGTGACGACGAATTCACCCCTCCACTTT,CASSLDVTTNSPLHF
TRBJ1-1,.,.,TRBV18,TGTGCCAGCTCACCGAATTCGGGGCCGAAAGCTGAAGCTTTCTTT,CASSPNSGPKAEAFF
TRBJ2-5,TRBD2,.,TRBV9,TGTGCCAGCAGCGGGACTAGCGGCTTCCAAGAGACCCAGTACTTC,CASSGTSGFQETQYF
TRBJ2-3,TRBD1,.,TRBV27,TGTGCCAGCACCCGAAACGACAGGGGCACAGATACGCAGTATTTT,CASTRNDRGTDTQYF
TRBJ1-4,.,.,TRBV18,TGTGCCAGCTCACCAGGGAGAAGGGAGGGCGGTGAAAAACTGTTTTTT,CASSPGRREGGEKLFF
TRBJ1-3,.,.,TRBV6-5,TGTGCCAGCAGTTCCTCCGGCGGGAGATCTGGAAACACCATATATTTT,CASSSSGGRSGNTIYF
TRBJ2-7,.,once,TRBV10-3,TGTGCCATCAGTGGTGGCTTCACCGAGCAGTACTTC,CAISGGFTEQYF
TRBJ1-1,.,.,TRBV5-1,TGCGCCAGCAGCTTGGCCGGACCGGGAGTCGAAGCTTTCTTT,CASSLAGPGVEAFF
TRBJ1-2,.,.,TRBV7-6,TGTGCCAGCAGCTTAGGCACGGGGTCGAATGTCTATGGCTACACCTTC,CASSLGTGSNVYGYTF
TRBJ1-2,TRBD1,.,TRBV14,TGTGCCAGCAGCCAACTGGGACAGATATCTAACTATGGCTACACCTTC,CASSQLGQISNYGYTF
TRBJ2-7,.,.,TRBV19,TGTGCCAGTAGTATAGAGGGGGGCGACCCTGACGAGCAGTACTTC,CASSIEGGDPDEQYF
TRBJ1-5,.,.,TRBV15,TGTGCCACCAGCAGGGACGAGGGTCAGCCCCAGCATTTT,CATSRDEGQPQHF
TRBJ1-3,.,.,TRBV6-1,TGTGCCAGCAGTGAAGGGCACAGCTCTGGAAACACCATATATTTT,CASSEGHSSGNTIYF
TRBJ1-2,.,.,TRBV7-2,TGTGCCAGCAGCTTAGACGTACGGGGGAGAGACTATGGCTACACCTTC,CASSLDVRGRDYGYTF
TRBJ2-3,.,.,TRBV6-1,TGTGCCAGCAGTGAAGGAGGTGGGGTAGATACGCAGTATTTT,CASSEGGGVDTQYF
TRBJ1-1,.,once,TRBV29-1,TGCAGCGTTGTTGGGGGCAGCCAGAACACTGAAGCTTTCTTT,CSVVGGSQNTEAFF
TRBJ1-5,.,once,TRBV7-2,TGTGCCAGCAGCTTAGCCGCGGGACTCAATCAGCCCCAGCATTTT,CASSLAAGLNQPQHF
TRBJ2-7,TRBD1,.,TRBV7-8,TGTGCCAGCAGCTTAGGGGGGACAGCGTACGAGCAGTACTTC,CASSLGGTAYEQYF
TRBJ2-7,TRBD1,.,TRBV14,TGTGCCAGCAGCGGTGGGAGCTACAGGGGCTACGAGCAGTACTTC,CASSGGSYRGYEQYF
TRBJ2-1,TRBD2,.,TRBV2,TGTGCCAGCACTACGGGGGGGGGACTCTCCTACAATGAGCAGTTCTTC,CASTTGGGLSYNEQFF
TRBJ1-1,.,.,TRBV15,TGTGCCACCAGCAGGGAGGGAGGGACTGAAGCTTTCTTT,CATSREGGTEAFF
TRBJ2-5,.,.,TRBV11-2,TGTGCCAGCAGCTTGACCTTCCAAGAGACCCAGTACTTC,CASSLTFQETQYF
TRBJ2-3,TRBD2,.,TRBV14,TGTGCCAGCAGCCAAGGAACGACGGGAGGCCCCGGAGATACGCAGTATTTT,CASSQGTTGGPGDTQYF
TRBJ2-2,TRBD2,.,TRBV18,TGTGCCAGCTCACCAAATTTCCGGACTAGCGGGGATGAGACCGGGGAGCTGTTTTTT,CASSPNFRTSGDETGELFF
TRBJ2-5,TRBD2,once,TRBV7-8,TGTGCCAGCAGCTTAGGCGGGAGGGGGGAGACCCAGTACTTC,CASSLGGRGETQYF
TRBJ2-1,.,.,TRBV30,TGTGCCTGGAGGACCTACAATGAGCAGTTCTTC,CAWRTYNEQFF
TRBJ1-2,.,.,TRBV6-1,TGTGCCAGCAGTTCCGGGGGAGGTTACTATGGCTACACCTTC,CASSSGGGYYGYTF
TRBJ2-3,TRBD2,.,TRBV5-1,TGCGCCAGCAGCTTGATTAGCGGGAAGGATACGCAGTATTTT,CASSLISGKDTQYF
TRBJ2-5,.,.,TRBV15,TGTGCCACCAGCAGAGGGGAGAACCGCCCAGAGACCCAGTACTTC,CATSRGENRPETQYF
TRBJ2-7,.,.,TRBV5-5,TGTGCCAGCAGCCCACAGGGCTACGAGCAGTACTTC,CASSPQGYEQYF
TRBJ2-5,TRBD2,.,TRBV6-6,TGTGCCAGCAGTCGCGGGGGTGAGACCCAGTACTTC,CASSRGGETQYF
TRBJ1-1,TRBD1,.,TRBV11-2,TGTGCCAGCAGCTTAGTATGGGAGGGGGCACCTGAAGCTTTCTTT,CASSLVWEGAPEAFF
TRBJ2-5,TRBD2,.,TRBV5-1,TGCGCCAGCAGCTTGGTTAGCGGGAGGGAAGAGACCCAGTACTTC,CASSLVSGREETQYF
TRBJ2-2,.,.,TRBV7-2,TGTGCCAGCAGTTTTTATTCGGGTCGTGGGACCGGGGAGCTGTTTTTT,CASSFYSGRGTGELFF
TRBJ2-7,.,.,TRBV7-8,TGTGCCAGCAGCTTAGAAGTTCCCTTGGGGGTTAGCCCCTACGAGCAGTACTTC,CASSLEVPLGVSPYEQYF
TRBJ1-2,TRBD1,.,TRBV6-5,TGTGCCAGCAGTAAGGGACAGTACTATGGCTACACCTTC,CASSKGQYYGYTF
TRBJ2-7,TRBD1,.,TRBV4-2,TGTGCCAGCAGCCAAGAGAGGACAGGGGGAAGAGAGCAGTACTTC,CASSQERTGGREQYF
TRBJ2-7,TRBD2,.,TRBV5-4,TGTGCCAGCAGCTTCGGGACTAGCAGGTATGACGAGCAGTACTTC,CASSFGTSRYDEQYF
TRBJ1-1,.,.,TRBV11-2,TGTGCCAGCAGCTTAGTAGGCCGCTACACTGAAGCTTTCTTT,CASSLVGRYTEAFF
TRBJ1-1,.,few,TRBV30,TGTGCCTGGGCCGGTGGCGAGGGGACTGAAGCTTTCTTT,CAWAGGEGTEAFF
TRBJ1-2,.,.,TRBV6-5,TGTGCCAGCAGCTCCAATCCCGGTGGCTACACCTTC,CASSSNPGGYTF
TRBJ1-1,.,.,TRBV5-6,TGTGCCAGCAGCTTGCAGATGAACACTGAAGCTTTCTTT,CASSLQMNTEAFF
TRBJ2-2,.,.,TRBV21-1,TGTGCCAGCAGCATCTGGACAGGGCGAACCGGGGAGCTGTTTTTT,CASSIWTGRTGELFF
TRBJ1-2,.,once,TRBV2,TGTGCCAGCAGTGGGGACCGGTATGGCTACACCTTC,CASSGDRYGYTF
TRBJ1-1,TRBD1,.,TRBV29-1,TGCAGCGTCAGAGACAGGGTGGGCACTGAAGCTTTCTTT,CSVRDRVGTEAFF
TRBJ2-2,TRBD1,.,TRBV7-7,TGTGCCAGCAGCGAAACAGGGGCCGGGGAGCTGTTTTTT,CASSETGAGELFF